The 16 T cell receptor beta chains given below trace back to one sample, sequenced in a study of blood T cells in healthy people across ages. Primers used in a second PCR of roughly 6 to 12 cycles were a sample-barcoded 5' primer and a J-beta primer mix. TCRdb reprocessed the 5' RACE reads via MiXCR and lists one record per CDR3 protein. The sample has hundreds of thousands of distinct CDR3 sequences, 22% seen once. Sequencing used blood. These receptors all come from a man in his 70s in good health.

In its sample, this clonotype was seen once. The chain uses TRBV20-1 and TRBJ2-1; 10 nucleotides line up with TRBD1. J was trimmed by 3 bases and V by 2 bases; bases with no gene match: 10. The CDR3 consists of 17 residues. The germline gives CDR1 DFQATT, CDR2 SNEGSKA (reference sequence). CDR3 loop: CSARPFADRGGYNEQFF. The CDR3, as DNA: TGCAGTGCTAGACCCTTCGCGGACAGGGGGGGCTACAATGAGCAGTTCTTC.

This clonotype was found many times. The chain joins TRBV12-3 or TRBV12-4 to TRBJ1-1; a weak D match, TRBD1 (5 bases). V lost 2 bases and J lost 2, with 6 bases in between. The CDR3 runs to 13 residues. CDR3 nucleotide sequence: TGTGCCAGCAGTTTATGGGACAACACTGAAGCTTTCTTT. Encoded protein: CASSLWDNTEAFF.

The chain carries TRBV20-1 and TRBJ1-3; D possibly corresponds to TRBD1 (5 bases). The V and J ends lost 5 bases and 0 bases respectively, with 8 bases between them. The CDR3 has 13 residues. Germline values: CDR1 DFQATT, CDR2 SNEGSKA (reference sequence). In DNA, the CDR3 is TGCAGTGCTCAGGGAGACTCTGGAAACACCATATATTTT. Its translation: CSAQGDSGNTIYF.

This chain links TRBV4-3 with TRBJ1-2; D remains ambiguous. With 0 bases removed from V and 6 bases from J, the gap between germline ends came to 11 bases. The CDR3 contains 14 residues. From germline, CDR1 is LGHNA and CDR2 YSLEER. CDR3 nucleotides: TGCGCCAGCAGCCAAGAAATAGAGGCGAATGGCTACACCTTC. Translation gives CASSQEIEANGYTF.

The chain joins TRBV6-6 to TRBJ1-1, with 7 positions matching TRBD1. Per germline, CDR1 MNHNY and CDR2 SVGAGI (reference sequence). J was trimmed by 5 bases and V by 0 bases; bases with no gene match: 6. CDR3 length equals 15 residues. The CDR3 region has the DNA TGTGCCAGCAGTTACTCGAAGGGGGCGCGGACTGAAGCTTTCTTT. As protein: CASSYSKGARTEAFF.

This clonotype occurred a few times. The V and J genes are TRBV2 and TRBJ1-1, with a possible D match to TRBD1 (5 bases). This CDR3 region has 13 residues. Trimming cost V 7 bases and J 5 bases, with 14 bases left between them. Germline CDR1 SNHLY, CDR2 FYNNEI. The CDR3 sequence is CASTGTARTEAFF. CDR3 bases: TGTGCCAGCACCGGGACGGCCAGGACTGAAGCTTTCTTT.

The chain carries TRBV7-2 and TRBJ2-3, with a weak D call TRBD2 (6 bases). The CDR3 consists of 16 residues. Trimming removed 5 bases at V and 9 bases at J, with 24 bases between. Germline V gene sequence: CDR1 SGHTA, CDR2 FQGNSA. DNA for the CDR3: TGTGCCAGCAGCCAGGACCGGGGGTCAGGGATGGAAACGCAGTATTTT. Its protein is CASSQDRGSGMETQYF.

This sequence joins TRBV24-1 and TRBJ2-5; no reliable D call. V was trimmed by 1 base and J by 5 bases, leaving 13 bases between them. Germline V lookup: CDR1 KGHDR, CDR2 SFDVKD. The CDR3 consists of 15 residues. The CDR3 DNA sequence: TGTGCCACCAGTGATTTCGGGTTGATGGGCGAGACCCAGTACTTC. This codes for CATSDFGLMGETQYF.

This clonotype was counted only a few times. This chain uses TRBV7-2 with TRBJ2-3; 9 nucleotides align to TRBD2. The CDR3 spans 15 residues. Germline V lookup: CDR1 SGHTA, CDR2 FQGNSA. The V gene end was trimmed by 5 bases and the J gene end by 3 bases; junction bases not matched to a gene: 6. The CDR3 DNA reads TGTGCCAGCAGCACCCGACTAGCGGATACAGATACGCAGTATTTT. It encodes CASSTRLADTDTQYF.

This clonotype was detected many times. The rearrangement joins TRBV10-1 to TRBJ2-3; maybe TRBD2 (6 bases). With 3 bases removed from V and 5 bases from J, the gap between germline ends came to 15 bases. The germline CDR1 and CDR2 sequences are WNHNN and SYGVQD (reference sequence). The CDR3 runs 15 residues. CDR3 coding DNA: TGCGCCAGCAGTGAAGGCCAGCGGGTGGGAGATACGCAGTATTTT. It translates to CASSEGQRVGDTQYF.

This chain uses TRBV7-2 with TRBJ2-1; D call uncertain. Trimming stripped 5 bases from V and 5 bases from J, with 10 bases between. Germline assignment: CDR1 SGHTA and CDR2 FQGNSA. The CDR3 length is 13 residues. The CDR3 coding sequence is TGTGCCAGCAGCCCTCGACGGAACAATGAGCAGTTCTTC. Translation gives CASSPRRNNEQFF. Full variable domain (remainder filled in from reference TRBV7-2 and TRBJ2-1): GAGVSQSPSNKVTEKGKDVELRCDPISGHTALYWYRQSLGQGLEFLIYFQGNSAPDKSGLPSDRFSAERTGGSVSTLTIQRTQQEDSAVYLCASSPRRNNEQFFGPGTRLTVL.

This clonotype was observed a few times. The junction departs from the called germline gene at one end, perhaps through a read error. The chain couples TRBV5-1 to TRBJ1-4; D is possibly TRBD1 (5 bases). There are 14 residues in the CDR3. Germline values: CDR1 SGHRS, CDR2 YFSETQ. In nucleotides, the CDR3 is TGTGCCAGCAGTTTAGGGCAGGAGGGGGAAAAACTGTTTTTT. Amino acids: CASSLGQEGEKLFF.

The rearrangement links TRBV7-9 to TRBJ2-1; TRBD1 or TRBD2 may be the D gene (5 bases each). Germline V gives CDR1 SEHNR, CDR2 FQNEAQ (reference sequence). V lost 0 bases, J lost 12 bases, and 6 bases lay in between. The CDR3 is made up of 11 amino acids. The CDR3 bases are TGTGCCAGCAGCTTAGCGAGGGGGCAGTTCTTC. This translates into CASSLARGQFF. The full variable domain, with the rest looked up from reference TRBV7-9 and TRBJ2-1, is DTGVSQNPRHKITKRGQNVTFRCDPISEHNRLYWYRQTLGQGPEFLTYFQNEAQLEKSRLLSDRFSAERPKGSFSTLEIQRTEQGDSAMYLCASSLARGQFFGPGTRLTVL.

J is TRBJ1-2 and V is TRBV28, with D possibly matching TRBD1 (5 bases). Germline V CDR1 and CDR2: MDHEN, SYDVKM. Trimming pared 8 bases from V and 4 bases from J, leaving 11 bases between. CDR3 length equals 12 residues. The CDR3 loop reads CASGSTVYGYTF. The CDR3, as DNA: TGTGCCAGCGGCTCGACAGTCTATGGCTACACCTTC.

The V gene is TRBV9, the J gene TRBJ2-3; TRBD2 matches at 8 bases. CDR1 is SGDLS and CDR2 is YYNGEE in the germline V gene. CDR3 length equals 16 residues. Germline trimming cut 0 bases from V and 6 bases from J; bases unmatched to any gene: 9. CDR3 coding DNA: TGTGCCAGCAGCGTAGATGCCATTAGCGGGATTGATACGCAGTATTTT. Its translation: CASSVDAISGIDTQYF.

This clonotype was recorded a few times. This chain links TRBV20-1 with TRBJ2-3, with D hard to call. There are 13 residues in the CDR3. The germline V gene encodes CDR1 DFQATT and CDR2 SNEGSKA (reference sequence). Trimming left V 1 base short and J 2 bases short, with 7 bases between. The CDR3 region is CSARGRTTDTQYF. The CDR3 DNA follows: TGCAGTGCTAGAGGCAGAACCACAGATACGCAGTATTTT.